These 25 T cell receptor beta chains were sequenced from one sample in a study of Ad26.COV2.S vaccination and SARS-CoV-2 variants (dated by TCRdb to about 2021). The sample's time point, from its label and the paper: individuals recovered from natural SARS-CoV-2 infection. Receptor amplification or capture employed the immunoSEQ multiplex PCR assay. TCRdb obtained this table from immuneACCESS and retained in-frame rearrangements with V and J assigned. These tables miss some clones; where compared with another copy, unresolved V genes account for less than half of the shortfall, and the remainder is unexplained. The sample data list some 190,000 clones, and around 88% of these were observed just once. Around 6.1% of the sample goes to the ten largest clones. This material consisted of peripheral blood, taken after recovery from COVID-19. Receptor source: a human donor who had recovered from COVID-19.

In DNA, the CDR3 is TGTGCCAGCAGTGGGGGAAATGAAAAACTGTTTTTT. Translated, it gives CASSGGNEKLFF. The chain is built from TRBV2 and TRBJ1-4; no firm D call. Germline assignment: CDR1 SNHLY and CDR2 FYNNEI. The CDR3 consists of 12 residues. With 4 bases removed from V and 5 bases from J, the gap between germline ends came to 5 bases.

The chain is built from TRBV6-1 and TRBJ1-1; D remains unclear. The V gene lost 2 bases and the J gene lost 1 base, with 5 bases spanning the gap. The CDR3 runs 13 residues. Germline values: CDR1 MNHNS, CDR2 SASEGT. The CDR3 DNA reads as TGTGCCAGCAGTGAAATCAGGAACACTGAAGCTTTCTTT. It yields the protein CASSEIRNTEAFF.

A word on this clone: The sample contains more than one DNA sequence encoding this CDR3. V gene TRBV20-1 combines with J gene TRBJ1-5, with 9 bases aligning to TRBD1. V was pared by 3 bases and J by 1 base, with 4 bases of the junction left unmatched. Germline CDR1 reads DFQATT; CDR2 reads SNEGSKA (reference sequence). The CDR3 is 15 residues long. The CDR3, as DNA: TGCAGTGCTAGTAGACAGGGGGGGAGCAATCAGCCCCAGCATTTT. As protein: CSASRQGGSNQPQHF.

This clone appeared once. The gene calls are TRBV18 and TRBJ2-7; weak D call: TRBD2 (6 bases). The V end lost 6 bases, the J end lost 0 bases, and 18 bases lay between the germline ends. Germline V CDR1 and CDR2: KGHSH, LQKENI. This CDR3 has 16 amino acids. CDR3 nucleotides: TGTGCCAGCTCCGCGGGGAGGCATTCGATCTCCTACGAGCAGTACTTC. Its translation: CASSAGRHSISYEQYF.

The chain uses TRBV6-5 and TRBJ2-7; D gene ambiguous. CDR1 MNHEY and CDR2 SVGAGI come from the germline V gene. There are 13 residues in the CDR3. Trimming removed 6 bases at V and 2 bases at J, with 11 bases between. The CDR3 DNA reads as TGTGCCAGCAGCCACGCTTACACCTACGAGCAGTACTTC. It encodes CASSHAYTYEQYF.

This chain links TRBV15 with TRBJ2-3; the D is unclear. The ends were cut back, 0 bases at V and 0 bases at J, with 10 bases in the middle. This CDR3 is 16 amino acids long. In germline, CDR1 is LNHNV, CDR2 YYDKDF (reference sequence). CDR3 residues: CATSRDSDSSTDTQYF. In DNA, the CDR3 is TGTGCCACCAGCAGAGATTCAGATTCTAGCACAGATACGCAGTATTTT. The full variable domain, its missing parts supplied by reference TRBV15 and TRBJ2-3, is DAMVIQNPRYQVTQFGKPVTLSCSQTLNHNVMYWYQQKSSQAPKLLFHYYDKDFNNEADTPDNFQSRRPNTSFCFLDIRSPGLGDTAMYLCATSRDSDSSTDTQYFGPGTRLTVL.

DNA of the CDR3: TGTGCCAGCAGCTTAAGTCGGGGGGCTGGAGAAAAACTGTTTTTT. It codes for CASSLSRGAGEKLFF. The rearrangement uses TRBV11-2 and TRBJ1-4; D is possibly TRBD1 (6 bases). This CDR3 has 15 residues. V gave up 2 bases and J gave up 8 bases, with 15 bases separating them. The germline V gene has CDR1 SGHAT and CDR2 FQNNGV.

V usage is TRBV19 and J usage is TRBJ2-1; 9 positions agree with TRBD2. CDR3 length equals 15 residues. V lost 3 bases, J lost 3 bases, and 3 bases stayed unmatched. Germline-derived CDR1 and CDR2 are LNHDA and SQIVND (reference sequence). CDR3 sequence reads: CASSIISGGYNEQFF. Written as DNA, the CDR3 is TGTGCCAGTAGTATTATTAGCGGGGGCTACAATGAGCAGTTCTTC. The full variable domain, with the rest looked up from reference TRBV19 and TRBJ2-1, is DGGITQSPKYLFRKEGQNVTLSCEQNLNHDAMYWYRQDPGQGLRLIYYSQIVNDFQKGDIAEGYSVSREKKESFPLTVTSAQKNPTAFYLCASSIISGGYNEQFFGPGTRLTVL.

This chain links TRBV6-5 with TRBJ1-6; the D is unclear. V lost 2 bases and J lost 9, with 11 bases in between. The CDR3 consists of 14 residues. CDR1 and CDR2 from the germline V gene are MNHEY and SVGAGI. The CDR3 sequence is CASSYEGRSSPLHF. DNA for the CDR3: TGTGCCAGCAGTTACGAGGGTCGGAGTTCACCCCTCCACTTT.

The J gene is TRBJ2-2, the V gene TRBV28, with D possibly TRBD2 on 5 matching bases. V was shortened by 6 bases and J by 5 bases, with 16 bases between the two germline ends. Germline CDR1 MDHEN, CDR2 SYDVKM. The CDR3 spans 15 residues. CDR3 loop: CASSPGDQQTGELFF. As DNA, the CDR3 is TGTGCCAGCAGCCCCGGGGATCAACAGACCGGGGAGCTGTTTTTT.

The rearrangement joins TRBV9 to TRBJ1-4; TRBD1 might be the D (6 bases). V was cut by 4 bases and J by 4 bases, with 14 bases left in between. This CDR3 contains 15 residues. Germline lookup yields CDR1 SGDLS and CDR2 YYNGEE. CDR3 amino acids: CASSLSDRYNEKLFF. In DNA, the CDR3 is TGTGCCAGCAGCCTCTCCGACAGGTATAATGAAAAACTGTTTTTT.

The chain joins TRBV23-1 to TRBJ2-1; 8 bases agree with TRBD1. TRBV23-1 is an open reading frame, and its role is uncertain. The CDR3 extends over 15 amino acids. Trimming cost V 0 bases and J 5 bases; bases outside gene matches: 3. In nucleotides, the CDR3 is TGCGCCAGCAGTCAATCTAAGGGACAGGACAATGAGCAGTTCTTC. Translated: CASSQSKGQDNEQFF.

The chain employs TRBV19 and TRBJ1-6; D remains unclear. Trimming left V 3 bases short and J 7 bases short, with 7 bases between. Germline V gene sequence: CDR1 LNHDA, CDR2 SQIVND (reference sequence). The CDR3 is 13 residues long. The CDR3 DNA follows: TGTGCCAGTAGTATGGATGAAAATTCACCCCTCCACTTT. Its protein product is CASSMDENSPLHF.

The chain carries TRBV7-8 and TRBJ2-1; possible D gene TRBD1, 5 bases. The ends were cut back, 1 base at V and 4 bases at J, with 20 bases in the middle. The CDR3 length is 18 residues. From germline, CDR1 is SGHVS and CDR2 FQNEAQ. The CDR3 DNA follows: TGTGCCAGCAGCTTAGATATATTATCCCCGACAGTTTACAATGAGCAGTTCTTC. This sequence encodes CASSLDILSPTVYNEQFF.

This clone was recorded once. The V and J genes are TRBV7-3 and TRBJ2-1; unclear D gene. V was clipped by 5 bases and J by 9 bases, with 11 bases between them. This CDR3 is built from 12 residues. Germline lookup yields CDR1 SGHTA and CDR2 FQGTGA. CDR3: CASSPTTGEQFF. CDR3 in DNA: TGTGCCAGCAGCCCTACAACGGGTGAGCAGTTCTTC.

The gene calls are TRBV27 and TRBJ2-7, with TRBD2 as a possible D gene (6 bases). Trimming took off 5 bases at V and 5 bases at J, with 13 bases between the two ends. In germline, CDR1 is MNHEY, CDR2 SMNVEV (reference sequence). The CDR3 is made up of 13 amino acids. The CDR3 DNA is TGTGCCAGCAGTCAGTGGGGACTTCACGAGCAGTACTTC. Its translation: CASSQWGLHEQYF.

The CDR3 DNA is TGCGCCAGCAGCTTGCGGTTCCGCGACAGGGATCAAGAGACCCAGTACTTC. Translated, it gives CASSLRFRDRDQETQYF. The gene calls are TRBV5-1 and TRBJ2-5, with 7 bases fitting TRBD1. Germline CDR1 SGHRS, CDR2 YFSETQ. The CDR3 is 17 amino acids. The J segment lost 2 bases and the V segment lost 1 base, leaving 11 bases of the junction unmatched.

V usage is TRBV6-5 and J usage is TRBJ2-7; D uncertain. The CDR3 is 14 residues long. Germline CDR1 and CDR2: MNHEY and SVGAGI. Deletions cut 1 base from V and 0 bases from J, with 7 bases between. The CDR3 region has the DNA TGTGCCAGCAGTTACTTGTCGCTCTCCTACGAGCAGTACTTC. Translating it yields CASSYLSLSYEQYF.

The chain has TRBV4-1 and TRBJ1-5; D remains unclear. V gave up 1 base and J gave up 2 bases, with 6 bases separating them. CDR1 is MGHRA and CDR2 is YSYEKL in the germline V gene. The length of the CDR3 is 14 residues. The CDR3 here is CASSQAWGNQPQHF. The CDR3 region has the DNA TGCGCCAGCAGCCAAGCATGGGGCAATCAGCCCCAGCATTTT.

The chain couples TRBV5-4 to TRBJ1-1; D is unresolved. Germline V gene lookup returns CDR1 SGHNT and CDR2 YYREEE (reference sequence). The CDR3 loop spans 12 amino acids. V gave up 2 bases and J gave up 0 bases, with 2 bases separating them. CDR3 coding DNA: TGTGCCAGCAGCTTCATGAACACTGAAGCTTTCTTT. Encoded protein: CASSFMNTEAFF.

V gene TRBV11-2 combines with J gene TRBJ2-1; D may match TRBD1 or TRBD2 (6 bases each). V was pared by 3 bases and J by 9 bases, with 12 bases between. The CDR3 extends over 13 amino acids. The germline CDR1 and CDR2 sequences are SGHAT and FQNNGV. The CDR3: CASSFWGASEQFF. The CDR3 DNA reads TGTGCCAGCAGCTTCTGGGGGGCGAGTGAGCAGTTCTTC.

V and J are TRBV19 and TRBJ2-3; D not certain. V gave up 6 bases and J gave up 0 bases, with 7 bases separating them. Germline V gene data show CDR1 as LNHDA and CDR2 as SQIVND (reference sequence). The CDR3 sequence is 13 residues long. The chain's CDR3 is CASRELSTDTQYF. CDR3 in DNA: TGTGCCAGTAGGGAGCTCAGCACAGATACGCAGTATTTT. Filled out from reference TRBV19 and TRBJ2-3, the complete variable domain reads DGGITQSPKYLFRKEGQNVTLSCEQNLNHDAMYWYRQDPGQGLRLIYYSQIVNDFQKGDIAEGYSVSREKKESFPLTVTSAQKNPTAFYLCASRELSTDTQYFGPGTRLTVL.

The V call is TRBV9, the J call TRBJ2-1; 10 nucleotides line up with TRBD1. There are 15 residues in the CDR3. Germline CDR1 reads SGDLS; CDR2 reads YYNGEE. The J segment lost 7 bases and the V segment lost 4 bases, leaving 8 bases of the junction unmatched. CDR3 DNA: TGTGCCAGCAGCATCCGGGACAGGGGAGGGAATGAGCAGTTCTTC. It is translated as CASSIRDRGGNEQFF. The whole variable domain, remainder taken from reference TRBV9 and TRBJ2-1, is DSGVTQTPKHLITATGQRVTLRCSPRSGDLSVYWYQQSLDQGLQFLIQYYNGEERAKGNILERFSAQQFPDLHSELNLSSLELGDSALYFCASSIRDRGGNEQFFGPGTRLTVL.

The chain uses TRBV2 and TRBJ2-5, with D tentatively TRBD1 or TRBD2 (6 bases each). CDR1 is SNHLY, CDR2 FYNNEI, per germline. V was pared by 8 bases and J by 7 bases, with 17 bases between. This CDR3 comprises 13 residues. The CDR3 is CASGPIGGRTQYF. Here the CDR3 DNA reads TGTGCCAGCGGCCCGATAGGGGGGAGGACCCAGTACTTC.

This sequence joins TRBV5-1 and TRBJ1-1; unclear D gene. Germline CDR1 reads SGHRS; CDR2 reads YFSETQ. The CDR3 is 13 amino acids. V was trimmed by 3 bases and J by 0 bases, leaving 6 bases between them. The CDR3 DNA is TGCGCCAGCAGCTACCGACTGAACACTGAAGCTTTCTTT. Translating gives CASSYRLNTEAFF.